This T cell receptor (beta chain) is from a study of cytomegalovirus exposure and HLA in healthy donors. Comment on this clone: Its specificity is not known.

Study-level results: A later analysis reportedly found fewer N-insertions in an Asian-associated ancestry cluster than the approximately 700-donor mean. Reportedly, TCR beta sequences accurately predicted HLA-A and HLA-B alleles in most subjects.

Losses at the gene ends were 4 bases for V and 4 bases for J; bases not matched to a gene: 12. This CDR3 contains 16 residues. Looked up from germline, CDR1 is SGHRS and CDR2 is YFSETQ. The PCR made use of 60 Vbeta and 13 Jbeta primers. Method: immunoSEQ multiplex PCR; TCRdb's copy keeps in-frame clones and lacks some. The sample consists of roughly 140,000 clones, over 60% of them appearing once. This TCR derives from a woman aged 25 to 45 in good health and CMV-seropositive. The sequenced material came from PBMCs. The chain has TRBV5-1 and TRBJ2-5, with TRBD2 matching 8 bases. CDR3 amino acids: CASSRAPSGGGETQYF. In nucleotides, the CDR3 is TGCGCCAGCAGCCGAGCCCCCTCGGGAGGGGGAGAGACCCAGTACTTC.